This TCR beta chain was sequenced during a study of blood T cell repertoires in COVID-19. The CDR3 spans 14 residues. V dropped 7 bases and J dropped 9; count of bases not matched to a gene: 10. CDR1 and CDR2 (germline): GTSNPN, SVGIG (reference sequence). Only in-frame clones appear in the TCRdb table, and some are missing; sequencing was by immunoSEQ multiplex PCR. Here the sample spans approximately 100,000 clones, about 90% being singletons. The TCR originated in a woman aged 55-69 years with acute or convalescent COVID-19. The rearrangement links TRBV30 to TRBJ1-6, with 9 bases fitting TRBD1. Sequenced sample: peripheral blood. This CDR3 reads CASASGTGFSPLHF. For the CDR3, the DNA is TGTGCCTCCGCGTCGGGGACAGGGTTTTCACCCCTCCACTTT.